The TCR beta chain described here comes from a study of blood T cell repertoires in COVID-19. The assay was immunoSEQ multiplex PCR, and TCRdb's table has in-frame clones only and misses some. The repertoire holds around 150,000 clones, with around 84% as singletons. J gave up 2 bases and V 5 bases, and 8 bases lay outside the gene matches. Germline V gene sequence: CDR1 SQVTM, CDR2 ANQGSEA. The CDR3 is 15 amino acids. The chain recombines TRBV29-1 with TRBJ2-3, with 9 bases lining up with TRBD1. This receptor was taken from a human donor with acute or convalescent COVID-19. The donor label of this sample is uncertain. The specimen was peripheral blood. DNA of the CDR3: TGCAGCGTTCGCACAGGGGGCGTGAACACAGATACGCAGTATTTT. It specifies CSVRTGGVNTDTQYF.